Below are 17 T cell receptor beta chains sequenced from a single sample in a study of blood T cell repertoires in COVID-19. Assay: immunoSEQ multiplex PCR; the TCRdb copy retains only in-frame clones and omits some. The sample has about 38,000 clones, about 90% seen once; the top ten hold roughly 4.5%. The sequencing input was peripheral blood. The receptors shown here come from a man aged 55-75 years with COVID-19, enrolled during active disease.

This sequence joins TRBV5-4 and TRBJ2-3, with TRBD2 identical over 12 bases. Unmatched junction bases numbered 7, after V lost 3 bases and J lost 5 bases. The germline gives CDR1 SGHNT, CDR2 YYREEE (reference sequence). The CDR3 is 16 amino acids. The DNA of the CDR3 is TGTGCCAGCAGCTCGAGACTAGCGGGAGAATTAGATACGCAGTATTTT. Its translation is CASSSRLAGELDTQYF.

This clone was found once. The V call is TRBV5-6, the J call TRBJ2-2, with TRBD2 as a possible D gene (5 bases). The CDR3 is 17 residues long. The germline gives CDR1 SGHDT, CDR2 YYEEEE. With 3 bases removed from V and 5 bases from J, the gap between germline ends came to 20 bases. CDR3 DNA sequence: TGTGCCAGCAGCTCCCGGATTTGGAGCGGAAAGACCGGGGAGCTGTTTTTT. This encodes CASSSRIWSGKTGELFF.

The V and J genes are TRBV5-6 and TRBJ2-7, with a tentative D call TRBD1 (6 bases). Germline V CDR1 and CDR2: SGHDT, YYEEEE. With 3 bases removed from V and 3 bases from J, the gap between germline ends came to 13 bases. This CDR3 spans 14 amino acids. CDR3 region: CASSWGQGGYEQYF. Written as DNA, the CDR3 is TGTGCCAGCAGCTGGGGACAAGGCGGCTACGAGCAGTACTTC.

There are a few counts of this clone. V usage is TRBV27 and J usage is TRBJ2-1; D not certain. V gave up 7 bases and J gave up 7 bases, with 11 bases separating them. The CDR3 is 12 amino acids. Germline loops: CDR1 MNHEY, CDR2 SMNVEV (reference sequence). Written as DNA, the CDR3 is TGTGCCAGCATGCGGCAGAAAAATGAGCAGTTCTTC. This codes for CASMRQKNEQFF.

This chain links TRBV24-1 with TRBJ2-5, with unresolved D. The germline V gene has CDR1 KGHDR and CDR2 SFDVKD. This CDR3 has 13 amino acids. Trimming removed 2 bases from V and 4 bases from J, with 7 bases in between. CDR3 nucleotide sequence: TGTGCCACCAGTGATTCTATACCAGAGACCCAGTACTTC. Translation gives CATSDSIPETQYF.

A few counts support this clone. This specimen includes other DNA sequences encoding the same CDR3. CDR3 protein: CASSENRGDYGYTF. In nucleotides, the CDR3 is TGTGCCAGCAGCGAGAACAGGGGGGACTATGGCTACACCTTC. The chain has TRBV7-9 and TRBJ1-2; 8 positions match TRBD1. Germline CDR1 is SEHNR and CDR2 is FQNEAQ (reference sequence). The CDR3 has 14 amino acids. V shed 5 bases and J 3 bases; nucleotides not matched to a gene: 5. Looking up the rest from reference TRBV7-9 and TRBJ1-2 gives the full variable domain: DTGVSQNPRHKITKRGQNVTFRCDPISEHNRLYWYRQTLGQGPEFLTYFQNEAQLEKSRLLSDRFSAERPKGSFSTLEIQRTEQGDSAMYLCASSENRGDYGYTFGSGTRLTVV.

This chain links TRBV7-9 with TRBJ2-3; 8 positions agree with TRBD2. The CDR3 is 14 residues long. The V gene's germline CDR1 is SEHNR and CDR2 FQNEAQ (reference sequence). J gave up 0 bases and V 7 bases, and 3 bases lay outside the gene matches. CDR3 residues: CASTREGSTDTQYF. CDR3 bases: TGTGCCAGCACCCGGGAGGGGAGCACAGATACGCAGTATTTT.

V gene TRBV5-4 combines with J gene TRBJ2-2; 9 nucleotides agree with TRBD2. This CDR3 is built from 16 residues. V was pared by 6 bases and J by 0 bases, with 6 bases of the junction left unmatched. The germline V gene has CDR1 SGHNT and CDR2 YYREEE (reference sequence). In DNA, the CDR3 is TGTGCCAGCAAATCCGGCGGGAGGGCGAACACCGGGGAGCTGTTTTTT. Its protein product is CASKSGGRANTGELFF.

In DNA, the CDR3 is TGTGCCAGCAGTGAATTGGGCAGGGTAGAAGAAAAACTGTTTTTT. It yields the protein CASSELGRVEEKLFF. V gene TRBV2 combines with J gene TRBJ1-4, with a weak D call TRBD1 (5 bases). Germline loops: CDR1 SNHLY, CDR2 FYNNEI. V gave up 2 bases and J gave up 8 bases, with 15 bases separating them. The CDR3 contains 15 residues.

The CDR3 nucleotides are TGTGCCAGTAGTACCCCCCGGGGGGTAAATCAGCCCCAGCATTTT. Protein product: CASSTPRGVNQPQHF. The chain employs TRBV19 and TRBJ1-5, with a possible D match to TRBD1 (5 bases). CDR1 is LNHDA, CDR2 SQIVND, per germline (reference sequence). This CDR3 is 15 amino acids long. V was cut by 4 bases and J by 4 bases, with 14 bases left in between.

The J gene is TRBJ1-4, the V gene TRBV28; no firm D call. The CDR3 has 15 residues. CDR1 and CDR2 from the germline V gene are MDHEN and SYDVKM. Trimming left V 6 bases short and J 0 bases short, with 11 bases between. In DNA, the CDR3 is TGTGCCAGCAGACCATGGAGTGCAACTAATGAAAAACTGTTTTTT. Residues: CASRPWSATNEKLFF.

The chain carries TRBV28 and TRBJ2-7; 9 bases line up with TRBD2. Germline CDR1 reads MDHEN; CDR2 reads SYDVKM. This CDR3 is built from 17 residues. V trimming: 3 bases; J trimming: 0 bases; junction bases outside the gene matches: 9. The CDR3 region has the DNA TGTGCCAGCAGTTTCACCCCGGGGACTAGCCTCTCCTACGAGCAGTACTTC. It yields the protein CASSFTPGTSLSYEQYF.

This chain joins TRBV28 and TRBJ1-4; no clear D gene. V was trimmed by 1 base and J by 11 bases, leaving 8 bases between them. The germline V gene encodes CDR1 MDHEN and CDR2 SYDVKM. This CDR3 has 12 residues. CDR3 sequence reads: CASSLLRRKLFF. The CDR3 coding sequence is TGTGCCAGCAGTTTATTGAGGCGGAAACTGTTTTTT.

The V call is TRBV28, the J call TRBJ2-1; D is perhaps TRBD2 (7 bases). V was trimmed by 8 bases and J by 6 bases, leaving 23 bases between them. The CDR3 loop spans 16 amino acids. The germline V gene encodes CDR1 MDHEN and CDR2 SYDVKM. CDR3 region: CASGPSQGGSVNEQFF. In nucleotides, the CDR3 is TGTGCCAGCGGACCTTCACAGGGCGGGAGCGTCAATGAGCAGTTCTTC.

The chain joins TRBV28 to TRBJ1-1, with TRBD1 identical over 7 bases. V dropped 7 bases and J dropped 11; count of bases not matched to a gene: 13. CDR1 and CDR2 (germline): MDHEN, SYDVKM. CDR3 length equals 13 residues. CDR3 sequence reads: CASNDPGQAGAFF. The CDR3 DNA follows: TGTGCCAGCAACGACCCAGGACAGGCCGGGGCTTTCTTT.

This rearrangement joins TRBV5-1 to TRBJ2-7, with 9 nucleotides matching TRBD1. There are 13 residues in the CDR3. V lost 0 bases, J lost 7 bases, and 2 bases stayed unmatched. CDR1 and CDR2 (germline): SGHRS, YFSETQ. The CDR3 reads CASSLGGQGEQYF. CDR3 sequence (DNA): TGCGCCAGCAGCTTGGGGGGACAGGGTGAGCAGTACTTC.

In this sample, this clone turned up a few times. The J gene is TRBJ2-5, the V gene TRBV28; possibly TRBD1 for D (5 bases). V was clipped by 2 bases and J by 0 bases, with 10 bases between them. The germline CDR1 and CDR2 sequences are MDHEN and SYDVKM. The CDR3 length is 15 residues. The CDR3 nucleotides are TGTGCCAGCAGTTTAGGGGCAATGTACCAAGAGACCCAGTACTTC. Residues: CASSLGAMYQETQYF.